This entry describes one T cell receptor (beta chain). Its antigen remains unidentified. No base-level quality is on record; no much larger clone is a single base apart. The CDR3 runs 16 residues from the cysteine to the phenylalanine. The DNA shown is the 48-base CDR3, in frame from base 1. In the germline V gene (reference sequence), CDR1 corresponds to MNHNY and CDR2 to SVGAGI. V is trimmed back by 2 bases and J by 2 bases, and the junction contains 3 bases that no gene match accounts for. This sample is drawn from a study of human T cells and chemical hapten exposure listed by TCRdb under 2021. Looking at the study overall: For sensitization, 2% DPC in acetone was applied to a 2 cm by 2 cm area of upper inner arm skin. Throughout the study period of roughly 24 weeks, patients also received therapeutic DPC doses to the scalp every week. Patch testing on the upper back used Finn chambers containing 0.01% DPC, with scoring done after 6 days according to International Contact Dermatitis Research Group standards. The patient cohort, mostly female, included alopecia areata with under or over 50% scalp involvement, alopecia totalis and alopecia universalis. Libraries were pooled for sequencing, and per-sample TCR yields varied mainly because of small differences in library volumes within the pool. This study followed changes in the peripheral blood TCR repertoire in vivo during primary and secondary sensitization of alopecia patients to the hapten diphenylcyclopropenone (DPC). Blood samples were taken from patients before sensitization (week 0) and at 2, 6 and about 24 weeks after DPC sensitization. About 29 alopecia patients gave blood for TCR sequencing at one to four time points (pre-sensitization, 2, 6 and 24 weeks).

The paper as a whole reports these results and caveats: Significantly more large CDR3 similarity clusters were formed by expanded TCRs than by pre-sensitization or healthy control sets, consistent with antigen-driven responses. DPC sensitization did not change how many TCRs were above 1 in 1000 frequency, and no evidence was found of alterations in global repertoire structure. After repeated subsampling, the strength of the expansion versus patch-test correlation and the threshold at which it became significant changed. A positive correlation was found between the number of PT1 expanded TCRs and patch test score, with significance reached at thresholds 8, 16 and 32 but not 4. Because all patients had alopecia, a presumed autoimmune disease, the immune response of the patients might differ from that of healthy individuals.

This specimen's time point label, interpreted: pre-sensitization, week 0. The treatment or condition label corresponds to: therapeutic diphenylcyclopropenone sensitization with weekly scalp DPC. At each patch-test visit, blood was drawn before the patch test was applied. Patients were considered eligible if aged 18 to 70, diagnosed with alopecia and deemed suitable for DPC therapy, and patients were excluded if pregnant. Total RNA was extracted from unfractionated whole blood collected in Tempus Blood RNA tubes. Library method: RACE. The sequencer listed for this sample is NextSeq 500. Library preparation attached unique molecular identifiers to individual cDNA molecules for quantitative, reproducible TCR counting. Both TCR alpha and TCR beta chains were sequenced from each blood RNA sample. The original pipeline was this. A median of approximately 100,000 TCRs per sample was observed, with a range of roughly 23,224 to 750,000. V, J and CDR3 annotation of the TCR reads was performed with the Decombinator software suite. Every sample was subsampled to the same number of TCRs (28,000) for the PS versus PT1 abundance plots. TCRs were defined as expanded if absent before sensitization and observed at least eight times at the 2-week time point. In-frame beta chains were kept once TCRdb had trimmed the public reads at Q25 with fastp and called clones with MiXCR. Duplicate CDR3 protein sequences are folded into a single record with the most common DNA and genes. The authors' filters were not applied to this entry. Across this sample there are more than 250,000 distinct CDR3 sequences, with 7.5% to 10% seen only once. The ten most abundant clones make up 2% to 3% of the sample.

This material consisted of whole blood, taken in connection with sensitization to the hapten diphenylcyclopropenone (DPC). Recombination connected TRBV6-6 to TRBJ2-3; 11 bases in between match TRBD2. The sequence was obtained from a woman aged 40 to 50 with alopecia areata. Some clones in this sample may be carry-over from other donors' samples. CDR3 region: CASSYGTSGITDTQYF. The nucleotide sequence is TGTGCCAGCAGTTACGGGACTAGCGGCATCACAGATACGCAGTATTTT.